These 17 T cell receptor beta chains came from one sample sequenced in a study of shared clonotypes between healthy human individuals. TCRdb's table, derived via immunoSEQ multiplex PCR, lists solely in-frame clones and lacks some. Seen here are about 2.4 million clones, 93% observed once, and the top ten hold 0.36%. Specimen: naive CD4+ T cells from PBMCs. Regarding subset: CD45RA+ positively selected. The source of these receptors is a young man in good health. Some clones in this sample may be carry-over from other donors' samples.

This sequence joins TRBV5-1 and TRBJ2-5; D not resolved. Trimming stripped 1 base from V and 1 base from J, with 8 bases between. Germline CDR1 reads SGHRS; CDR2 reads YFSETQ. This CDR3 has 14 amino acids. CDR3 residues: CASSLYSSQETQYF. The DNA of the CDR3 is TGCGCCAGCAGCTTGTATAGTAGCCAAGAGACCCAGTACTTC.

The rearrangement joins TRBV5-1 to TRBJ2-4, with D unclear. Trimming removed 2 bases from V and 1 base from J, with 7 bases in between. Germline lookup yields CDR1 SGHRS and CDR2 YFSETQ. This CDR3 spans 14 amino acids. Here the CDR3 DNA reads TGCGCCAGCAGCTTCCCCGGGGCCAAAAACATTCAGTACTTC. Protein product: CASSFPGAKNIQYF.

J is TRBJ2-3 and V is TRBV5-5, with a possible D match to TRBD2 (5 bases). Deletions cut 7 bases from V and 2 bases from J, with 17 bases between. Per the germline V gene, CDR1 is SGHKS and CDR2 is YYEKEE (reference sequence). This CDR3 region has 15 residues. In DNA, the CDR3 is TGTGCCAGCGGGCGAGGACTTTCTCTCACAGATACGCAGTATTTT. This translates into CASGRGLSLTDTQYF. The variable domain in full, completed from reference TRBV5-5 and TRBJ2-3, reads DAGVTQSPTHLIKTRGQQVTLRCSPISGHKSVSWYQQVLGQGPQFIFQYYEKEERGRGNFPDRFSARQFPNYSSELNVNALLLGDSALYLCASGRGLSLTDTQYFGPGTRLTVL.

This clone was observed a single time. The chain's CDR3 is CASSLIGEGAKNIQYF. The CDR3 DNA follows: TGTGCCAGCAGTTTAATAGGGGAGGGGGCCAAAAACATTCAGTACTTC. The chain employs TRBV28 and TRBJ2-4, with 7 bases aligning to TRBD2. The CDR3 totals 16 residues. CDR1 and CDR2 (germline): MDHEN, SYDVKM. The trim removed 2 bases at V and 1 base at J, leaving 5 bases unmatched.

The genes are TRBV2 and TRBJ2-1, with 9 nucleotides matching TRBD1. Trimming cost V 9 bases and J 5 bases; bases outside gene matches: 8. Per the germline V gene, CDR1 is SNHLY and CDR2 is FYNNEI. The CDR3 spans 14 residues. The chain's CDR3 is CASSKQGADNEQFF. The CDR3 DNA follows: TGTGCCAGTAGCAAACAGGGGGCTGACAATGAGCAGTTCTTC.

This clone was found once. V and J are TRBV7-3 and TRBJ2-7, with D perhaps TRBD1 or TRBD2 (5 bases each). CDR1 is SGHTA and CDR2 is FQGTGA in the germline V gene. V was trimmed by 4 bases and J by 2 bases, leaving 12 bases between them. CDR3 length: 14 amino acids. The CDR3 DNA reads TGTGCCAGCAGCTCCGGGACCACCCCCTACGAGCAGTACTTC. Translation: CASSSGTTPYEQYF.

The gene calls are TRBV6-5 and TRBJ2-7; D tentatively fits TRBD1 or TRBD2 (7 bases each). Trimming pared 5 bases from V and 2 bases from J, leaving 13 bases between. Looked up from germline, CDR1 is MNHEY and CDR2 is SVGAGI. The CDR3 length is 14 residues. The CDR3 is CASSPGGGPYEQYF. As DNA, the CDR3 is TGTGCCAGCAGTCCAGGGGGAGGGCCCTACGAGCAGTACTTC.

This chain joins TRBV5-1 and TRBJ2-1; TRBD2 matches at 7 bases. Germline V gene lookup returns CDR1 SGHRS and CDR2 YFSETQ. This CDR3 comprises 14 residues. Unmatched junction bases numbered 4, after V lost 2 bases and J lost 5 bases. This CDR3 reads CASSFRGTNNEQFF. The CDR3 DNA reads TGCGCCAGCAGCTTCAGAGGGACTAACAATGAGCAGTTCTTC.

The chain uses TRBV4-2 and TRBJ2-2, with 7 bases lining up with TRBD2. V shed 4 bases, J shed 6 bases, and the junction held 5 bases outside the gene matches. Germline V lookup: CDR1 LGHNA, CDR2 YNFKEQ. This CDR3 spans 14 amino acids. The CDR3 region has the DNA TGTGCCAGCAGCCCTGCCGCGGGGGCCGGGGAGCTGTTTTTT. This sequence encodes CASSPAAGAGELFF.

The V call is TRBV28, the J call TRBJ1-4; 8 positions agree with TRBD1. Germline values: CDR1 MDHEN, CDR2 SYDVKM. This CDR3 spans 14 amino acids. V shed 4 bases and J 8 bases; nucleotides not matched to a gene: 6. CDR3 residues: CASSYGQGFEKLFF. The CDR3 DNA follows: TGTGCCAGCAGTTACGGACAGGGCTTCGAAAAACTGTTTTTT.

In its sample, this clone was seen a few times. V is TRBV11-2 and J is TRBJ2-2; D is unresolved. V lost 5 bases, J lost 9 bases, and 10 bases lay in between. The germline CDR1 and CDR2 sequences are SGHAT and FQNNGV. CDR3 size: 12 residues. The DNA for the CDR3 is TGTGCCAGCAGCCTTGACTCTCGGGAGCTGTTTTTT. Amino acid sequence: CASSLDSRELFF.

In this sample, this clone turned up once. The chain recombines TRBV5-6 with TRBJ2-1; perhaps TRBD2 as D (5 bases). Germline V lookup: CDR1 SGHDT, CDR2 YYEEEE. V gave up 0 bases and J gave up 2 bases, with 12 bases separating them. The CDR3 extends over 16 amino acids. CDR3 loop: CASSLARLAPYNEQFF. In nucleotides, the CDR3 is TGTGCCAGCAGCTTGGCCCGTCTAGCCCCCTACAATGAGCAGTTCTTC.

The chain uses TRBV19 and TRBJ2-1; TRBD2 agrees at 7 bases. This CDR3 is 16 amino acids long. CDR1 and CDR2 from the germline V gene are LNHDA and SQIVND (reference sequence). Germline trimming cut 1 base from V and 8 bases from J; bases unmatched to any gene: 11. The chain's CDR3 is CASSIALAAYPDEQFF. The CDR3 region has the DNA TGTGCCAGTAGTATAGCTCTAGCGGCTTACCCGGATGAGCAGTTCTTC.

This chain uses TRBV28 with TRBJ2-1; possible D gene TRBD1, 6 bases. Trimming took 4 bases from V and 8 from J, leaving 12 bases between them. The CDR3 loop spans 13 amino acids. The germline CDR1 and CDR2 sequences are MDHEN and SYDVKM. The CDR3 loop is CASSSGTRHEQFF. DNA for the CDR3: TGTGCCAGCAGTTCGGGGACACGCCATGAGCAGTTCTTC.

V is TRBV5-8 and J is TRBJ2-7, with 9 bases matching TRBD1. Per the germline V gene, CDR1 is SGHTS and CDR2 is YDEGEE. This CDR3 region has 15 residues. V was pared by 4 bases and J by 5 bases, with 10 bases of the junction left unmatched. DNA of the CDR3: TGTGCCAGCAGCCGGTTGGGGACAGGGTTCCACGAGCAGTACTTC. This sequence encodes CASSRLGTGFHEQYF.

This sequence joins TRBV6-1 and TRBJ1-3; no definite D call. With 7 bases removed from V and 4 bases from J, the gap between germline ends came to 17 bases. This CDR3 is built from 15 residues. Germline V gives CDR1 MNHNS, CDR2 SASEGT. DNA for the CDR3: TGTGCCAGCACCCTCAACCGGGGTCAAGGAAACACCATATATTTT. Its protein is CASTLNRGQGNTIYF.

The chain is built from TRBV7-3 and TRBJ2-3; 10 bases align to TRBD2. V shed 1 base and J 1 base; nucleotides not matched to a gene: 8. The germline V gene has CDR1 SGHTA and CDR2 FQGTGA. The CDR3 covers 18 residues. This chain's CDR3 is CASSLMSTSGAGTDTQYF. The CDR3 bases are TGTGCCAGCAGCTTAATGTCTACTAGCGGGGCCGGCACAGATACGCAGTATTTT.